Listed below are T cell receptor beta chains from one sample, sequenced in a study of blood T cell repertoires in COVID-19. Using immunoSEQ multiplex PCR, the repertoire was profiled, and TCRdb retains in-frame clones only, with some absent. The table lists about 480,000 clones, over 75% of them singletons. Material for sequencing was PBMCs or T cells enriched from blood (not recorded which). All receptors derive from a woman aged 40 to 49 who had recovered from COVID-19. Each CDR3 is given with its conserved first and last residue. The order of the fields is J gene, D gene, V gene, clone size, CDR3 protein, CDR3 DNA. A D gene is named only where the DNA matches it firmly. Clone size is shown for a subset of rows, as once, few, many or a class of expanded clone.

TRBJ1-3,NA,TRBV5-1,NA,CASSLASGLLGNTIYF,TGCGCCAGCAGCTTGGCCTCGGGTCTGCTGGGAAACACCATATATTTT
TRBJ2-3,TRBD2,TRBV24-1,NA,CATSDSGTSGTDTQYF,TGTGCCACCAGTGATTCCGGGACTAGCGGCACAGATACGCAGTATTTT
TRBJ2-1,TRBD2,TRBV5-1,NA,CASSLGSSGRVEVYNEQFF,TGCGCCAGCAGCTTGGGGTCTAGCGGGAGGGTAGAGGTGTACAATGAGCAGTTCTTC
TRBJ2-7,TRBD2,TRBV19,NA,CASSIGIAGAYEQYF,TGTGCCAGTAGTATTGGGATAGCGGGAGCCTACGAGCAGTACTTC
TRBJ2-1,TRBD2,TRBV10-2,NA,CASSDRSSGTNEQFF,TGCGCCAGCAGTGATCGGTCTAGCGGTACGAATGAGCAGTTCTTC
TRBJ1-1,NA,TRBV3-1/TRBV3-2,NA,CASSQNTGNTEAFF,TGTGCCAGCAGCCAAAATACAGGAAACACTGAAGCTTTCTTT
TRBJ1-1,NA,TRBV7-2,NA,CASSYSGRGGTEAFF,TGTGCCAGCAGCTACTCGGGTAGAGGGGGTACTGAAGCTTTCTTT
TRBJ2-5,NA,TRBV9,NA,CASSVSRAGETQYF,TGTGCCAGCAGCGTAAGCCGAGCCGGGGAGACCCAGTACTTC
TRBJ2-7,TRBD2,TRBV5-5,NA,CASSRASGRATGYF,TGTGCCAGCAGCCGAGCTAGCGGGAGAGCTACCGGGTACTTC
TRBJ1-5,NA,TRBV10-3,NA,CAISGGQGNQPQHF,TGTGCCATCAGTGGTGGGCAGGGCAATCAGCCCCAGCATTTT
TRBJ1-6,NA,TRBV6-5,few,CASSVESSYNSPLHF,TGTGCCAGCAGCGTCGAGAGCTCCTATAATTCACCCCTCCACTTT
TRBJ1-1,NA,TRBV12-5,once,CASGRDGFTEAFF,TGTGCTAGTGGGCGGGACGGTTTCACTGAAGCTTTCTTT
TRBJ1-1,NA,TRBV6-1,once,CASSEARQKLMNTEAFF,TGTGCCAGCAGTGAAGCCCGACAGAAACTAATGAACACTGAAGCTTTCTTT
TRBJ2-3,TRBD2,TRBV7-9,NA,CASSSGTSGRDTDTQYF,TGTGCCAGCAGCTCCGGGACTAGCGGGAGGGACACAGATACGCAGTATTTT
TRBJ2-5,TRBD1,TRBV18,NA,CASSRTGEPLRETQYF,TGTGCCAGCTCACGGACAGGGGAACCCTTAAGAGAGACCCAGTACTTC
TRBJ1-5,NA,TRBV30,once,CAWTGPGNQPQHF,TGTGCCTGGACAGGTCCAGGGAATCAGCCCCAGCATTTT
TRBJ1-1,NA,TRBV3-1/TRBV3-2,NA,CASSPPGTWDTEAFF,TGTGCCAGCAGCCCGCCCGGGACATGGGACACTGAAGCTTTCTTT
TRBJ2-7,TRBD1,TRBV11-3,NA,CASSSGTGEGLSYEQYF,TGTGCCAGCAGCTCCGGGACAGGGGAGGGCCTTTCCTACGAGCAGTACTTC
TRBJ1-1,NA,TRBV7-2,NA,CASRYGMGNTEAFF,TGTGCCAGCAGATACGGGATGGGAAACACTGAAGCTTTCTTT
TRBJ2-3,NA,TRBV12-1,NA,CASSFPCPLRTDTQYF,TGTGCCAGCAGCTTTCCATGTCCGCTACGCACAGATACGCAGTATTTT
TRBJ1-3,TRBD1,TRBV9,NA,CASSGQGHTIYF,TGTGCCAGCAGCGGACAGGGCCACACCATATATTTT
TRBJ2-7,TRBD1,TRBV7-6,NA,CASSFGTAYEQYF,TGTGCCAGCAGCTTCGGGACAGCTTACGAGCAGTACTTC
TRBJ2-5,NA,TRBV5-1,NA,CASSFSQGPPGTQYF,TGCGCCAGCAGCTTCAGCCAGGGCCCTCCCGGGACCCAGTACTTC
TRBJ2-3,TRBD2,TRBV3-1/TRBV3-2,NA,CASSQLSGSGFAQYF,TGTGCCAGCAGCCAATTAAGCGGGAGTGGCTTCGCGCAGTATTTT
TRBJ2-3,TRBD2,TRBV10-2,NA,CASTPTSGRPDTQYF,TGCGCCAGCACTCCTACTAGCGGGAGGCCAGATACGCAGTATTTT
TRBJ2-1,TRBD1,TRBV24-1,NA,CATSDPTRTGDEQFF,TGTGCCACCAGTGACCCGACCCGGACAGGGGACGAGCAGTTCTTC
TRBJ2-3,NA,TRBV20-1,NA,CSAGDSRSTDTQYF,TGCAGTGCTGGTGACTCGCGGAGCACAGATACGCAGTATTTT
TRBJ1-3,NA,TRBV4-2,NA,CASSHTTTRSGNTIYF,TGTGCCAGCAGCCACACCACGACACGGTCTGGAAACACCATATATTTT
TRBJ1-4,NA,TRBV12-3/TRBV12-4,NA,CASRRTKEKLFF,TGTGCCAGCCGAAGGACAAAAGAAAAACTGTTTTTT
TRBJ1-1,NA,TRBV29-1,NA,CSVVVRASTEAFF,TGCAGCGTTGTCGTTAGAGCGAGCACTGAAGCTTTCTTT
TRBJ2-7,TRBD2,TRBV28,NA,CASSLPTSGGSYEQYF,TGTGCCAGCAGCCTACCGACTAGCGGGGGCTCCTACGAGCAGTACTTC
TRBJ1-2,TRBD1,TRBV3-1/TRBV3-2,NA,CASSQRPGTGPNYGYTF,TGTGCCAGCAGCCAACGTCCCGGGACAGGGCCAAACTATGGCTACACCTTC
TRBJ2-1,TRBD2,TRBV29-1,few,CSATLAGVLNEQFF,TGCAGCGCGACTCTAGCGGGAGTTCTCAATGAGCAGTTCTTC
TRBJ2-5,TRBD2,TRBV5-1,NA,CASSQISGSGQETQYF,TGCGCCAGCAGCCAGATTAGCGGGAGCGGCCAAGAGACCCAGTACTTC
TRBJ2-1,NA,TRBV15,NA,CATSRDEASRFYNEQFF,TGTGCCACCAGCAGAGATGAGGCGAGTAGGTTTTACAATGAGCAGTTCTTC
TRBJ1-5,NA,TRBV3-1/TRBV3-2,once,CASSQDGTDNQPQHF,TGTGCCAGCAGCCAAGACGGGACTGACAATCAGCCCCAGCATTTT
TRBJ2-1,NA,TRBV7-6,NA,CASSLGTYNEQFF,TGTGCCAGCAGCTTAGGAACTTACAATGAGCAGTTCTTC
TRBJ1-5,NA,TRBV12-3/TRBV12-4,NA,CASSRVRQPQHF,TGTGCCAGCAGCAGGGTCAGGCAGCCCCAGCATTTT
TRBJ1-5,TRBD1,TRBV7-2,NA,CASSSPDRAGEPQHF,TGTGCCAGCAGCTCCCCCGACAGGGCTGGCGAGCCCCAGCATTTT
TRBJ1-5,NA,TRBV6-5,few,CASGISNQPQHF,TGTGCCAGCGGCATTAGCAATCAGCCCCAGCATTTT
TRBJ1-2,NA,TRBV28,NA,CASGQGPSSYGYTF,TGTGCCAGCGGCCAGGGTCCTTCTTCCTATGGCTACACCTTC
TRBJ1-3,NA,TRBV4-3,NA,CASSQGSADGNTIYF,TGCGCCAGCAGCCAAGGAAGCGCAGATGGAAACACCATATATTTT
TRBJ1-2,TRBD1,TRBV5-8,NA,CASSLTTGDYGYTF,TGTGCCAGCAGCCTAACGACAGGGGACTATGGCTACACCTTC
TRBJ2-7,NA,TRBV7-2,NA,CASSLPTVYEQYF,TGTGCCAGCAGCTTACCAACAGTCTACGAGCAGTACTTC
TRBJ1-1,NA,TRBV5-1,NA,CASSRERGLAEAFF,TGCGCCAGCAGCCGCGAAAGGGGCTTGGCTGAAGCTTTCTTT
TRBJ1-2,NA,TRBV4-3,NA,CASSQDYGQNYGYTF,TGCGCCAGCAGCCAAGATTACGGACAGAACTATGGCTACACCTTC
TRBJ2-7,TRBD2,TRBV18,once,CASSPGTSGMRYEQYF,TGTGCCAGCTCACCCGGGACTAGCGGGATGAGGTACGAGCAGTACTTC
TRBJ2-7,TRBD1,TRBV3-1/TRBV3-2,NA,CASSQDRFGQGIHEQYF,TGTGCCAGCAGCCAAGACAGGTTCGGACAGGGTATCCACGAGCAGTACTTC
TRBJ2-1,NA,TRBV30,few,CAWTYRESYNEQFF,TGTGCCTGGACTTATCGGGAGAGTTACAATGAGCAGTTCTTC
TRBJ1-1,TRBD1,TRBV11-2,once,CASSLGQGGTEAFF,TGTGCCAGCAGCCTGGGACAGGGCGGGACTGAAGCTTTCTTT
TRBJ2-3,TRBD2,TRBV18,NA,CASSPPLARTDTQYF,TGTGCCAGCTCACCACCACTAGCGCGCACAGATACGCAGTATTTT
TRBJ1-4,NA,TRBV6-2/TRBV6-3,NA,CASSTPRTNEKLFF,TGTGCCAGCAGTACTCCGAGAACTAATGAAAAACTGTTTTTT